The 9 T cell receptor beta chains in this list originate from one sample, sequenced in a study of blood T cell repertoires in COVID-19. Profiling relied on immunoSEQ multiplex PCR, and the TCRdb table lists in-frame clones only, not all of them. The sample has under 250,000 clones, 86% seen once. The sample comprised peripheral blood. These receptors all stem from a man aged 60-69 years with acute or convalescent COVID-19.

J is TRBJ2-1 and V is TRBV9, with D possibly being TRBD2 (7 bases). The CDR3 covers 15 residues. CDR1 is SGDLS, CDR2 YYNGEE, per germline. The V gene lost 2 bases and the J gene lost 4 bases, with 13 bases spanning the gap. The CDR3 DNA is TGTGCCAGCAGCGTGGGGAGGGGGATTTACAATGAGCAGTTCTTC. It codes for CASSVGRGIYNEQFF.

The gene calls are TRBV7-9 and TRBJ1-1; weak D call: TRBD1 (5 bases). Looked up from germline, CDR1 is SEHNR and CDR2 is FQNEAQ (reference sequence). V was shortened by 10 bases and J by 5 bases, with 20 bases between the two germline ends. CDR3 length equals 14 residues. CDR3 nucleotides: TGTGCCACCCGGTGGGTGGGGCGAGGTACTGAAGCTTTCTTT. Translation: CATRWVGRGTEAFF.

The genes are TRBV5-5 and TRBJ1-4, with 8 bases fitting TRBD1. The V gene end was trimmed by 6 bases and the J gene end by 5 bases; junction bases not matched to a gene: 6. The germline V gene encodes CDR1 SGHKS and CDR2 YYEKEE (reference sequence). The CDR3 is made up of 14 amino acids. CDR3 sequence reads: CASTSTGVNEKLFF. The CDR3 nucleotides read TGTGCCAGCACATCGACAGGGGTAAATGAAAAACTGTTTTTT.

This chain connects TRBV4-1 to TRBJ2-5, with 10 bases identical to TRBD2. Trimming removed 0 bases from V and 7 bases from J; junction bases left unmatched: 11. The CDR3 is 17 residues long. Germline V gives CDR1 MGHRA, CDR2 YSYEKL. The CDR3 reads CASSQDEVAGGPWTQYF. DNA for the CDR3: TGCGCCAGCAGCCAAGATGAAGTAGCGGGAGGTCCGTGGACCCAGTACTTC.

This rearrangement joins TRBV7-3 to TRBJ2-5, with 8 bases lining up with TRBD1. Looked up from germline, CDR1 is SGHTA and CDR2 is FQGTGA. The CDR3 has 13 residues. The J segment lost 5 bases and the V segment lost 5 bases, leaving 4 bases of the junction unmatched. CDR3 in amino acids: CASSQGAVETQYF. CDR3 bases: TGTGCCAGCAGCCAGGGGGCAGTGGAGACCCAGTACTTC. Using reference TRBV7-3 and TRBJ2-5 for the parts outside the CDR3, the full variable domain is GAGVSQTPSNKVTEKGKYVELRCDPISGHTALYWYRQSLGQGPEFLIYFQGTGAADDSGLPNDRFFAVRPEGSVSTLKIQRTERGDSAVYLCASSQGAVETQYFGPGTRLLVL.

J is TRBJ2-7 and V is TRBV28; TRBD2 is a possible D gene (5 bases). With 5 bases removed from V and 5 bases from J, the gap between germline ends came to 16 bases. This CDR3 is 14 amino acids long. Germline V CDR1 and CDR2: MDHEN, SYDVKM. CDR3 residues: CASSPGGGVNEQYF. The CDR3 DNA follows: TGTGCCAGCAGTCCCGGAGGAGGTGTCAACGAGCAGTACTTC.

This clone was detected only a few times. The chain employs TRBV24-1 and TRBJ2-7; 9 bases map to TRBD1. The CDR3 runs 12 residues. Germline V gene sequence: CDR1 KGHDR, CDR2 SFDVKD. The junction had 3 bases not matched to a gene; V was cut back by 10 bases and J by 3 bases. The CDR3 reads CATPGQGYEQYF. CDR3 in DNA: TGTGCCACTCCGGGACAGGGCTACGAGCAGTACTTC.

The rearrangement uses TRBV19 and TRBJ2-2; 9 nucleotides agree with TRBD2. Trimming cost V 8 bases and J 6 bases; bases outside gene matches: 13. The CDR3 consists of 16 residues. In germline, CDR1 is LNHDA, CDR2 SQIVND (reference sequence). The CDR3 DNA follows: TGTGCCAGTCGGTCTAGCGGGAAACGCAACGCCGGGGAGCTGTTTTTT. This sequence encodes CASRSSGKRNAGELFF.

V is TRBV7-6 and J is TRBJ1-4; perhaps TRBD1 as D (6 bases). Trimming removed 3 bases at V and 5 bases at J, with 16 bases between. The germline V gene encodes CDR1 SGHVS and CDR2 FNYEAQ. This CDR3 is 16 amino acids long. Written as DNA, the CDR3 is TGTGCCAGCAGCTTGCGCACCGGGACACCCAATGAAAAACTGTTTTTT. It specifies CASSLRTGTPNEKLFF.